One and the same sample provided the 26 T cell receptor beta chains below, sequenced in a study of cytomegalovirus exposure and HLA in healthy donors. Vbeta (60) and Jbeta (13) primers were used in the PCR. The table came from immunoSEQ multiplex PCR; TCRdb's copy has only in-frame clones and leaves some out. The sample yields some 140,000 clones, around 79% seen once. Sequences were obtained from PBMCs. These receptors all come from a man aged 25-40 years in good health and CMV-seropositive.

The V and J genes are TRBV10-1 and TRBJ2-3; D possibly corresponds to TRBD2 (6 bases). Germline V gene data show CDR1 as WNHNN and CDR2 as SYGVQD (reference sequence). CDR3 size: 14 residues. V was trimmed by 4 bases and J by 2 bases, leaving 10 bases between them. CDR3 in amino acids: CASSAGEFTDTQYF. In nucleotides, the CDR3 is TGCGCCAGCAGTGCGGGAGAGTTCACAGATACGCAGTATTTT.

The chain joins TRBV27 to TRBJ1-5; TRBD1 is a possible D gene (6 bases). From germline, CDR1 is MNHEY and CDR2 SMNVEV (reference sequence). The CDR3 has 16 residues. Trimming left V 5 bases short and J 1 base short, with 15 bases between. CDR3 bases: TGTGCCAGCAGTCCACAGGGATCCGCGAGCAATCAGCCCCAGCATTTT. This sequence encodes CASSPQGSASNQPQHF.

The chain is built from TRBV10-3 and TRBJ1-3; D is undetermined. There are 14 residues in the CDR3. Germline V lookup: CDR1 ENHRY, CDR2 SYGVKD. V was trimmed by 7 bases and J by 4 bases, leaving 14 bases between them. In DNA form, the CDR3 reads TGTGCCATCACCGAGGAGGGTTTAGGAAACACCATATATTTT. Translation: CAITEEGLGNTIYF.

The chain combines TRBV28 with TRBJ2-7; D unclear. The CDR3 totals 15 residues. Germline assignment: CDR1 MDHEN and CDR2 SYDVKM. V was clipped by 4 bases and J by 2 bases, with 15 bases between them. Here the CDR3 DNA reads TGTGCCAGCAGTTCCACCGGGTCCTTAACCTACGAGCAGTACTTC. Translated: CASSSTGSLTYEQYF.

The chain couples TRBV5-1 to TRBJ1-3; D is unclear. With 0 bases removed from V and 6 bases from J, the gap between germline ends came to 10 bases. The CDR3 has 14 amino acids. Germline assignment: CDR1 SGHRS and CDR2 YFSETQ. The CDR3 here is CASSLGAVLNTIYF. The CDR3 region has the DNA TGCGCCAGCAGCTTGGGGGCCGTCTTAAACACCATATATTTT.

This chain links TRBV30 with TRBJ2-7, with D tentatively TRBD1 (6 bases). The CDR3 has 12 amino acids. Germline V lookup: CDR1 GTSNPN, CDR2 SVGIG (reference sequence). V was cut by 5 bases and J by 5 bases, with 13 bases left in between. The CDR3 sequence: CAWGGAPNEQYF. The CDR3 bases are TGTGCCTGGGGGGGCGCGCCCAACGAGCAGTACTTC.

The chain couples TRBV28 to TRBJ2-2, with D hard to call. The germline gives CDR1 MDHEN, CDR2 SYDVKM. V was cut by 6 bases and J by 2 bases, with 7 bases left in between. This CDR3 has 13 residues. The CDR3 loop is CASRLTNTGELFF. CDR3 nucleotide sequence: TGTGCCAGCAGACTGACTAACACCGGGGAGCTGTTTTTT.

The chain links TRBV28 to TRBJ1-5, with 9 bases lining up with TRBD1. This CDR3 has 14 residues. V trimming: 6 bases; J trimming: 1 base; junction bases outside the gene matches: 1. Germline V CDR1 and CDR2: MDHEN, SYDVKM. The CDR3 spells CASRGQGSNQPQHF. CDR3 nucleotide sequence: TGTGCCAGCAGGGGACAGGGAAGCAATCAGCCCCAGCATTTT.

The rearrangement uses TRBV4-1 and TRBJ2-3; no definite D call. Trimming shortened V by 3 bases and J by 6 bases, and 13 bases separated the two germline ends. Germline V lookup: CDR1 MGHRA, CDR2 YSYEKL. The CDR3 length is 14 residues. CDR3 sequence: CASSHDHSGDTQYF. CDR3 in DNA: TGCGCCAGCAGCCACGATCACAGTGGCGATACGCAGTATTTT.

This chain joins TRBV6-1 and TRBJ1-1; 7 bases are shared with TRBD1. The CDR3 extends over 14 amino acids. Germline loops: CDR1 MNHNS, CDR2 SASEGT. V trimming: 4 bases; J trimming: 7 bases; junction bases outside the gene matches: 9. CDR3: CASSVRTGDDEAFF. The CDR3 bases are TGTGCCAGCAGTGTCCGGACAGGCGACGATGAAGCTTTCTTT.

The chain couples TRBV18 to TRBJ1-1; 7 positions match TRBD1. This CDR3 contains 14 residues. CDR1 KGHSH and CDR2 LQKENI come from the germline V gene. V was pared by 1 base and J by 6 bases, with 5 bases of the junction left unmatched. This CDR3 is CASSPQGARAEAFF. The CDR3 nucleotides are TGTGCCAGCTCACCACAGGGGGCGCGGGCTGAAGCTTTCTTT.

The V gene is TRBV5-1, the J gene TRBJ2-5, with D unresolved. The V gene lost 4 bases and the J gene lost 1 base, with 11 bases spanning the gap. Germline CDR1 and CDR2: SGHRS and YFSETQ. The CDR3 is 14 amino acids. CDR3 in amino acids: CASSPRGPQETQYF. The DNA of the CDR3 is TGCGCCAGCAGCCCCCGCGGCCCCCAAGAGACCCAGTACTTC.

This chain links TRBV29-1 with TRBJ2-3; 8 bases agree with TRBD2. The CDR3 runs 14 residues. J gave up 3 bases and V 8 bases, and 10 bases lay outside the gene matches. Per the germline V gene, CDR1 is SQVTM and CDR2 is ANQGSEA. The CDR3 sequence: CSTRSGGPTDTQYF. CDR3 DNA: TGCAGCACCAGGTCGGGAGGGCCAACAGATACGCAGTATTTT.

The CDR3 spells CASSGQGATNEKLFF. For the CDR3, the DNA is TGTGCCAGCAGCGGACAGGGGGCAACTAATGAAAAACTGTTTTTT. The rearrangement uses TRBV28 and TRBJ1-4; 10 nucleotides match TRBD1. J lost 0 bases, V lost 6 bases, and 1 base had no gene match. Germline-derived CDR1 and CDR2 are MDHEN and SYDVKM. The length of the CDR3 is 15 residues.

This clone turned up a few times. This chain connects TRBV7-2 to TRBJ2-1; TRBD2 matches 12 bases. V gave up 6 bases and J gave up 5 bases; unmatched junction bases: 5. The CDR3 contains 15 residues. Germline CDR1 is SGHTA and CDR2 is FQGNSA. The CDR3, as DNA: TGTGCCAGCAGTCTAGCGGGAGGGCCGAACAATGAGCAGTTCTTC. Amino acids: CASSLAGGPNNEQFF.

The gene calls are TRBV6-5 and TRBJ1-1; 8 bases map to TRBD1. Trimming cost V 8 bases and J 4 bases; bases outside gene matches: 6. Germline-derived CDR1 and CDR2 are MNHEY and SVGAGI. The CDR3 has 13 amino acids. CDR3 sequence: CASRRTGITEAFF. The CDR3 region has the DNA TGTGCCAGCCGGCGGACAGGGATCACTGAAGCTTTCTTT.

This clone was found a few times. This rearrangement joins TRBV7-2 to TRBJ2-3; 13 bases line up with TRBD2. Losses at the gene ends were 4 bases for V and 4 bases for J; bases not matched to a gene: 5. The CDR3 is made up of 16 amino acids. Germline V gene sequence: CDR1 SGHTA, CDR2 FQGNSA. CDR3 in DNA: TGTGCCAGCAGCTCGGGACTAGCGGGGTATTCAGATACGCAGTATTTT. Its protein is CASSSGLAGYSDTQYF.

This clone was recorded only once. This chain joins TRBV5-1 and TRBJ2-7; 7 bases fit TRBD1. CDR3 length: 12 amino acids. Germline loops: CDR1 SGHRS, CDR2 YFSETQ. V gave up 4 bases and J gave up 5 bases; unmatched junction bases: 3. CDR3 region: CASSIDRDEQYF. CDR3 coding DNA: TGCGCCAGCAGCATCGACAGGGACGAGCAGTACTTC.

This clone was seen a single time. The chain combines TRBV11-2 with TRBJ1-1; D is uncertain. This CDR3 has 13 residues. The V gene lost 5 bases and the J gene lost 2 bases, with 9 bases spanning the gap. Per the germline V gene, CDR1 is SGHAT and CDR2 is FQNNGV. In DNA, the CDR3 is TGTGCCAGCAGCCCCTTTAGCAACACTGAAGCTTTCTTT. Translated, it gives CASSPFSNTEAFF.

This chain joins TRBV18 and TRBJ1-6; D is unresolved. CDR1 KGHSH and CDR2 LQKENI come from the germline V gene. V lost 4 bases and J lost 10, with 17 bases in between. There are 15 residues in the CDR3. The CDR3 spells CASSRRERSESPLHF. The DNA for the CDR3 is TGTGCCAGCTCACGTCGAGAGAGAAGTGAATCACCCCTCCACTTT.

This clone was seen a few times. This chain links TRBV7-9 with TRBJ1-2, with TRBD1 as a possible D gene (5 bases). The V gene lost 2 bases and the J gene lost 7 bases, with 11 bases spanning the gap. The CDR3 has 13 residues. Germline CDR1 and CDR2: SEHNR and FQNEAQ (reference sequence). DNA of the CDR3: TGTGCCAGCAGCTTACCCGCAGGGCTTGGCTACACCTTC. Translating gives CASSLPAGLGYTF. The variable domain in full, completed from reference TRBV7-9 and TRBJ1-2, reads DTGVSQNPRHKITKRGQNVTFRCDPISEHNRLYWYRQTLGQGPEFLTYFQNEAQLEKSRLLSDRFSAERPKGSFSTLEIQRTEQGDSAMYLCASSLPAGLGYTFGSGTRLTVV.

The chain is built from TRBV27 and TRBJ2-7; weak D call: TRBD2 (5 bases). The V end lost 3 bases, the J end lost 0 bases, and 12 bases lay between the germline ends. The CDR3 covers 15 residues. Germline lookup yields CDR1 MNHEY and CDR2 SMNVEV (reference sequence). The CDR3 nucleotides are TGTGCCAGCAGTTTCCGGGCCCGGGGCTCCTACGAGCAGTACTTC. Its protein is CASSFRARGSYEQYF.

In its sample, this clone was seen a few times. The CDR3 reads CASIQGDTQYF. CDR3 in DNA: TGTGCCAGCATTCAGGGGGATACGCAGTATTTT. This chain uses TRBV6-5 with TRBJ2-3; maybe TRBD1 (6 bases). Germline CDR1 and CDR2: MNHEY and SVGAGI. With 7 bases removed from V and 6 bases from J, the gap between germline ends came to 8 bases. The CDR3 runs 11 residues.

The genes are TRBV19 and TRBJ1-4, with TRBD1 matching over 8 bases. V was clipped by 9 bases and J by 0 bases; unmatched bases: 6. CDR1 LNHDA and CDR2 SQIVND come from the germline V gene (reference sequence). The CDR3 consists of 15 residues. The CDR3 nucleotides are TGTGCCAGCAGAGACAGGGGCACAACTAATGAAAAACTGTTTTTT. Translated, it gives CASRDRGTTNEKLFF.

The chain is built from TRBV19 and TRBJ2-2; 10 bases are a match to TRBD1. This CDR3 region has 15 residues. J gave up 7 bases and V 1 base, and 3 bases lay outside the gene matches. CDR1 is LNHDA and CDR2 is SQIVND in the germline V gene (reference sequence). The CDR3 bases are TGTGCCAGTAGTATAGGACAGGGGGCAATCGGGGAGCTGTTTTTT. This translates into CASSIGQGAIGELFF.

The chain recombines TRBV5-1 with TRBJ2-5; perhaps TRBD1 as D (5 bases). This CDR3 comprises 14 residues. The germline V gene encodes CDR1 SGHRS and CDR2 YFSETQ. Between the trimmed V and J ends, which lost 2 bases and 2 bases, there was a span of 10 bases. CDR3 sequence reads: CASSFGQGQETQYF. The CDR3 nucleotides read TGCGCCAGCAGCTTTGGCCAGGGACAAGAGACCCAGTACTTC.